This entry is about one TCR beta chain. The target antigen is unknown. Trimming took 3 bases from V and 8 from J, leaving 10 bases between them. The CDR3 runs to 12 residues. Per germline, CDR1 MNHEY and CDR2 SMNVEV (reference sequence). The sorted conventional CD4+ T cells were CD25-low and CD127-high, with genomic DNA sequenced. Sequencing was performed with immunoSEQ multiplex PCR; in TCRdb, only in-frame clones are kept and a portion is missing. The table shows some 21,000 clones, with around 94% occurring only once. The entry originates in a study of regulatory and conventional T cells in RAG deficiency. Broader study findings: Sorted Omenn CD25-high CD127-low cells may not be bona fide Tregs. Shorter CDR3s in all patient subsets; >75% Treg-Tconv overlap in Omenn. Other subsets showed around 9.4-fold reductions, but Treg unique TCR beta sequences fell approximately 90-fold in these patients.

The data were also submitted as part of a second study, on regulatory T cells. From that second work: The PCR used 52 TRBV and 13 TRBJ primers.

The receptor was derived from a human donor in good health. The specimen sequenced was CD4+ T cells sorted from blood. This chain connects TRBV27 to TRBJ1-2, with D tentatively TRBD1 (5 bases). DNA of the CDR3: TGTGCCAGCAGTTTGGCGGGGGAAGGCTACACCTTC. This encodes CASSLAGEGYTF.